Below, 10 T cell receptor beta chains from the same sample are listed, as sequenced in a study of blood T cell repertoires in COVID-19. Using immunoSEQ multiplex PCR, the repertoire was profiled, and TCRdb retains in-frame clones only, with some absent. Of some 250,000 clones listed, roughly 90% are singletons. Sequencing was carried out using peripheral blood. The receptors were gathered from a man aged 30 to 45 with active or convalescent COVID-19.

The rearrangement joins TRBV2 to TRBJ2-7; 12 positions agree with TRBD2. The length of the CDR3 is 15 residues. Trimming at V came to 4 bases and at J to 6 bases, leaving 7 bases not matched to a gene. Germline CDR1 is SNHLY and CDR2 is FYNNEI. The CDR3 nucleotides read TGTGCCAGCAGTGTCTCTAGCGGGGGGGCCGTCGAGCAGTACTTC. Its protein product is CASSVSSGGAVEQYF.

The chain has TRBV19 and TRBJ2-2, with D hard to call. This CDR3 contains 14 residues. V shed 3 bases and J shed 1 base, with 6 bases lying between them. Per the germline V gene, CDR1 is LNHDA and CDR2 is SQIVND (reference sequence). The CDR3 is CASSISLNTGELFF. DNA of the CDR3: TGTGCCAGTAGTATTAGTCTGAACACCGGGGAGCTGTTTTTT.

As to this clone: This specimen includes other DNA sequences encoding the same CDR3. The chain couples TRBV5-8 to TRBJ1-2; D is ambiguous. The V and J ends lost 0 bases and 0 bases respectively, with 6 bases between them. Germline lookup yields CDR1 SGHTS and CDR2 YDEGEE. There are 14 residues in the CDR3. The CDR3 protein is CASSLDSPNYGYTF. The DNA of the CDR3 is TGTGCCAGCAGCTTGGACAGCCCTAACTATGGCTACACCTTC.

This chain joins TRBV9 and TRBJ1-5; tentative D call: TRBD1 (6 bases). The CDR3 sequence is 15 residues long. Germline CDR1 SGDLS, CDR2 YYNGEE. The V end was cut by 4 bases, the J end by 3 bases, with 14 bases between. CDR3 nucleotide sequence: TGTGCCAGCAGCCTGGCGGGGGGGCCCAATCAGCCCCAGCATTTT. Protein sequence: CASSLAGGPNQPQHF.

This chain uses TRBV3-1 (or the pseudogene TRBV3-2) with TRBJ2-5; TRBD2 matches at 11 bases. The germline V gene has CDR1 LGHDT and CDR2 YNNKEL (reference sequence). V lost 0 bases and J lost 4; bases outside the gene matches: 4. The CDR3 extends over 16 amino acids. In nucleotides, the CDR3 is TGTGCCAGCAGCCAAGATTTTGGGACTAGCGGAGAGACCCAGTACTTC. Protein: CASSQDFGTSGETQYF.

The J gene is TRBJ2-6, the V gene TRBV2, with D possibly matching TRBD2 (6 bases). This CDR3 spans 19 amino acids. Germline V gene sequence: CDR1 SNHLY, CDR2 FYNNEI. The V and J ends lost 4 bases and 0 bases respectively, with 19 bases between them. CDR3 DNA: TGTGCCAGCAGTGTCGGGGGACGGTTCAGTTCCTCTGGGGCCAACGTCCTGACTTTC. Translation: CASSVGGRFSSSGANVLTF.

With respect to this clone: A much larger clone differs by one base, so this may be a read error. The gene calls are TRBV2 and TRBJ1-5, with 7 bases identical to TRBD1. Germline CDR1 reads SNHLY; CDR2 reads FYNNEI. This CDR3 spans 13 amino acids. V lost 5 bases to trimming and J lost 6 bases; unmatched junction nucleotides: 4. In nucleotides, the CDR3 is TGTGCCAGCAGTCGACAGGGCGGTCAGCCCCAGCATTTT. Translation: CASSRQGGQPQHF. Filled out from reference TRBV2 and TRBJ1-5, the complete variable domain reads EPEVTQTPSHQVTQMGQEVILRCVPISNHLYFYWYRQILGQKVEFLVSFYNNEISEKSEIFDDQFSVERPDGSNFTLKIRSTKLEDSAMYFCASSRQGGQPQHFGDGTRLSIL.

This clone has just one count. The gene calls are TRBV6-5 and TRBJ1-1; the D gene is possibly TRBD1 (6 bases). V lost 6 bases and J 2 bases, leaving 16 bases between the germline ends. The CDR3 contains 15 residues. CDR1 and CDR2 from the germline V gene are MNHEY and SVGAGI. CDR3 nucleotide sequence: TGTGCCAGCAGGGTCCGAGGGGGGGCTAACACTGAAGCTTTCTTT. Translation gives CASRVRGGANTEAFF.

The V gene is TRBV7-8, the J gene TRBJ2-7; D ambiguous. This CDR3 is 14 amino acids long. Germline V lookup: CDR1 SGHVS, CDR2 FQNEAQ. The germline V and J ends were trimmed by 5 bases and 1 base, with 12 bases remaining between them. The CDR3 is CASSPLRDSYEQYF. For the CDR3, the DNA is TGTGCCAGCAGCCCGCTTCGCGATTCCTACGAGCAGTACTTC.

J is TRBJ1-1 and V is TRBV6-4; 10 bases are shared with TRBD1. The length of the CDR3 is 13 residues. V was clipped by 6 bases and J by 6 bases; unmatched bases: 4. Germline V gene data show CDR1 as MRHNA and CDR2 as SNTAGT. Written as DNA, the CDR3 is TGTGCCAGCAGAGCCGGGACAGGGGCTGAAGCTTTCTTT. As protein: CASRAGTGAEAFF.